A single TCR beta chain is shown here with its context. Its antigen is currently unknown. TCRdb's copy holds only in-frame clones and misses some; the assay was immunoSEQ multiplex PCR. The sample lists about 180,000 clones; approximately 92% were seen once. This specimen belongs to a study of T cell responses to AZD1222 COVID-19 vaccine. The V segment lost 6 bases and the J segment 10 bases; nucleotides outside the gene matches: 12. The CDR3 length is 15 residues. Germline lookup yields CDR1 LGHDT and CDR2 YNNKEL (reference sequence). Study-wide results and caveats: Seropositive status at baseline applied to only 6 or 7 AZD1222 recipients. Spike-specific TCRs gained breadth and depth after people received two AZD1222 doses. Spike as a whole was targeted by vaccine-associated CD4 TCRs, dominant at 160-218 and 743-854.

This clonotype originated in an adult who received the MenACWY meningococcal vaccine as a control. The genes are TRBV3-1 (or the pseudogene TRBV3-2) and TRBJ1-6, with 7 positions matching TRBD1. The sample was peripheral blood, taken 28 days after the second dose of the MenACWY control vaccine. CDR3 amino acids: CASSQTGSAESPLHF. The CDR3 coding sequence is TGTGCCAGCAGTCAGACAGGGAGCGCCGAGTCACCCCTCCACTTT.